This T cell receptor beta chain was observed in a study of T cell responses to AZD1222 COVID-19 vaccine. On the study more broadly: The study pooled second doses at about 4 or about 12 weeks. Study-wide findings and caveats: Increased Spike-specific TCR breadth and depth were observed after two AZD1222 doses. CD4 TCRs covered the whole spike, strongest at regions 160-218 and 743-854.

As concerns this clone: Its specificity is not known.

Per germline, CDR1 SGDLS and CDR2 YYNGEE. This CDR3 is 13 amino acids long. Trimming removed 4 bases at V and 4 bases at J, with 11 bases between. The assay was immunoSEQ multiplex PCR, and TCRdb's table has in-frame clones only and misses some. The sample holds roughly 120,000 clones, about 85% seen once. The clonotype comes from an adult in good health. V usage is TRBV9 and J usage is TRBJ1-1; the D gene is possibly TRBD1 (5 bases). Here the sequenced sample was peripheral blood, taken on day 0 of AZD1222 vaccination. The CDR3 sequence is CASSPHGGTEAFF. The CDR3 nucleotides are TGTGCCAGCAGCCCCCACGGGGGCACTGAAGCTTTCTTT.